The 6 T cell receptor beta chains below come from one sample, sequenced in a study of OX40 agonist ivuxolimab in advanced cancers. Only in-frame clones appear in the TCRdb table, and some are missing; sequencing was by immunoSEQ multiplex PCR. Here the sample spans tens of thousands of clones, around 90% being singletons. This sample comprised CD4+ or CD8+ T cells sorted from blood, obtained in a trial of the OX40 agonist ivuxolimab. The source of these receptors is an adult with an advanced solid tumor such as melanoma, head and neck, liver or kidney cancer.

The J gene is TRBJ2-2, the V gene TRBV5-1; a weak D match, TRBD1 (6 bases). CDR1 is SGHRS, CDR2 YFSETQ, per germline. The CDR3 spans 16 residues. Trimming shortened V by 3 bases and J by 5 bases, and 17 bases separated the two germline ends. This chain's CDR3 is CASSYGQTRGTGELFF. The CDR3 coding sequence is TGCGCCAGCAGCTACGGACAGACCCGAGGGACCGGGGAGCTGTTTTTT.

The rearrangement joins TRBV19 to TRBJ1-2; D uncertain. Germline lookup yields CDR1 LNHDA and CDR2 SQIVND (reference sequence). There are 15 residues in the CDR3. Trimming pared 4 bases from V and 1 base from J, leaving 13 bases between. Here the CDR3 reads CASSKVSADNYGYTF. DNA for the CDR3: TGTGCCAGTAGTAAGGTCTCGGCAGATAACTATGGCTACACCTTC.

This clone has just a few counts. This chain links TRBV7-2 with TRBJ1-2; D might be TRBD1 (5 bases). Trimming cost V 5 bases and J 4 bases, with 14 bases left between them. This CDR3 comprises 14 residues. CDR1 and CDR2 from the germline V gene are SGHTA and FQGNSA. The CDR3 is CASSPRGESYGYTF. The DNA of the CDR3 is TGTGCCAGCAGCCCGCGGGGGGAAAGCTATGGCTACACCTTC.

This rearrangement joins TRBV2 to TRBJ1-1; D remains ambiguous. CDR1 and CDR2 from the germline V gene are SNHLY and FYNNEI. This CDR3 has 15 residues. V lost 6 bases and J 6 bases, leaving 20 bases between the germline ends. CDR3 region: CASRGSYQVVSEAFF. The CDR3 nucleotides are TGTGCCAGCAGGGGAAGCTACCAAGTCGTTTCTGAAGCTTTCTTT.

The chain recombines TRBV2 with TRBJ1-2, with D possibly being TRBD1 (5 bases). Germline CDR1 is SNHLY and CDR2 is FYNNEI. The CDR3 runs to 14 residues. Deletions cut 4 bases from V and 0 bases from J, with 9 bases between. The CDR3 spells CASSADTPNYGYTF. Here the CDR3 DNA reads TGTGCCAGCAGTGCGGACACACCTAACTATGGCTACACCTTC.

The chain uses TRBV19 and TRBJ2-2, with 8 nucleotides matching TRBD2. In germline, CDR1 is LNHDA, CDR2 SQIVND (reference sequence). With 7 bases clipped from V and 7 bases from J, the junction kept 8 bases outside the gene matches. This CDR3 spans 14 amino acids. CDR3 amino acids: CASKGAGGLGELFF. DNA for the CDR3: TGTGCCAGTAAGGGCGCGGGAGGCCTCGGGGAGCTGTTTTTT.